What follows are 3 T cell receptor beta chains derived from one specimen sequenced in a study of regulatory dendritic cells for organ transplantation. Profiling relied on immunoSEQ multiplex PCR, and the TCRdb table lists in-frame clones only, not all of them. The table has roughly 30,000 clones, around 82% seen once. Input material: naive CD8+ T cells from blood. Subset indicated: CD45RA+ naive T cells. Receptors were obtained from a human donor in good health.

The V gene is TRBV7-8, the J gene TRBJ1-2; 8 positions agree with TRBD1. Germline lookup yields CDR1 SGHVS and CDR2 FQNEAQ. V was clipped by 4 bases and J by 8 bases; unmatched bases: 12. This CDR3 is 15 amino acids long. The CDR3 spells CASSSKLTGVEGYTF. The DNA for the CDR3 is TGTGCCAGCAGCTCAAAACTGACAGGGGTCGAAGGCTACACCTTC.

The chain links TRBV19 to TRBJ2-1, with D tentatively TRBD1 (5 bases). Per germline, CDR1 LNHDA and CDR2 SQIVND (reference sequence). V lost 3 bases, J lost 0 bases, and 15 bases lay in between. This CDR3 spans 17 amino acids. This chain's CDR3 is CASSMKFRESSYNEQFF. DNA for the CDR3: TGTGCCAGTAGTATGAAATTCAGGGAAAGCTCCTACAATGAGCAGTTCTTC.

Points on this clone: This sample includes further DNA sequences coding for the same CDR3. The V and J genes are TRBV13 and TRBJ2-7; D not certain. Germline V gene data show CDR1 as PRHDT and CDR2 as FYEKMQ (reference sequence). The CDR3 runs to 13 residues. V lost 0 bases and J 1 base, leaving 4 bases between the germline ends. The CDR3 nucleotides are TGTGCCAGCAGCTTAGGGCAGTCCTACGAGCAGTACTTC. Its protein product is CASSLGQSYEQYF.